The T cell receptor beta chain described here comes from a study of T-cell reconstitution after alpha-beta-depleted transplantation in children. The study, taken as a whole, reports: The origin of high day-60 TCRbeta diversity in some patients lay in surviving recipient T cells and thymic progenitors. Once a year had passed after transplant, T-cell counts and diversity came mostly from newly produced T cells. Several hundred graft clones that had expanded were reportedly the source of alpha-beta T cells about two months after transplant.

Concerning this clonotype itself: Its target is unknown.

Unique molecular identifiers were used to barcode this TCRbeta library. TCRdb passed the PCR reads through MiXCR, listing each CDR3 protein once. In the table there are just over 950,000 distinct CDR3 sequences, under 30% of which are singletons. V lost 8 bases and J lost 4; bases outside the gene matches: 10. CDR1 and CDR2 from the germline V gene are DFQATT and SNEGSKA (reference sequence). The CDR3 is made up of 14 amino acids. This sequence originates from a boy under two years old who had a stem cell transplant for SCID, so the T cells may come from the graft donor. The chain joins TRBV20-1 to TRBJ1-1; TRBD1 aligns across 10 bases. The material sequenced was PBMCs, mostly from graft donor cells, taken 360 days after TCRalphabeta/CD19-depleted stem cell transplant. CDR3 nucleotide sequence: TGCAGTCTTCCCCGGGACAGGGGTAGCACTGAAGCTTTCTTT. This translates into CSLPRDRGSTEAFF.